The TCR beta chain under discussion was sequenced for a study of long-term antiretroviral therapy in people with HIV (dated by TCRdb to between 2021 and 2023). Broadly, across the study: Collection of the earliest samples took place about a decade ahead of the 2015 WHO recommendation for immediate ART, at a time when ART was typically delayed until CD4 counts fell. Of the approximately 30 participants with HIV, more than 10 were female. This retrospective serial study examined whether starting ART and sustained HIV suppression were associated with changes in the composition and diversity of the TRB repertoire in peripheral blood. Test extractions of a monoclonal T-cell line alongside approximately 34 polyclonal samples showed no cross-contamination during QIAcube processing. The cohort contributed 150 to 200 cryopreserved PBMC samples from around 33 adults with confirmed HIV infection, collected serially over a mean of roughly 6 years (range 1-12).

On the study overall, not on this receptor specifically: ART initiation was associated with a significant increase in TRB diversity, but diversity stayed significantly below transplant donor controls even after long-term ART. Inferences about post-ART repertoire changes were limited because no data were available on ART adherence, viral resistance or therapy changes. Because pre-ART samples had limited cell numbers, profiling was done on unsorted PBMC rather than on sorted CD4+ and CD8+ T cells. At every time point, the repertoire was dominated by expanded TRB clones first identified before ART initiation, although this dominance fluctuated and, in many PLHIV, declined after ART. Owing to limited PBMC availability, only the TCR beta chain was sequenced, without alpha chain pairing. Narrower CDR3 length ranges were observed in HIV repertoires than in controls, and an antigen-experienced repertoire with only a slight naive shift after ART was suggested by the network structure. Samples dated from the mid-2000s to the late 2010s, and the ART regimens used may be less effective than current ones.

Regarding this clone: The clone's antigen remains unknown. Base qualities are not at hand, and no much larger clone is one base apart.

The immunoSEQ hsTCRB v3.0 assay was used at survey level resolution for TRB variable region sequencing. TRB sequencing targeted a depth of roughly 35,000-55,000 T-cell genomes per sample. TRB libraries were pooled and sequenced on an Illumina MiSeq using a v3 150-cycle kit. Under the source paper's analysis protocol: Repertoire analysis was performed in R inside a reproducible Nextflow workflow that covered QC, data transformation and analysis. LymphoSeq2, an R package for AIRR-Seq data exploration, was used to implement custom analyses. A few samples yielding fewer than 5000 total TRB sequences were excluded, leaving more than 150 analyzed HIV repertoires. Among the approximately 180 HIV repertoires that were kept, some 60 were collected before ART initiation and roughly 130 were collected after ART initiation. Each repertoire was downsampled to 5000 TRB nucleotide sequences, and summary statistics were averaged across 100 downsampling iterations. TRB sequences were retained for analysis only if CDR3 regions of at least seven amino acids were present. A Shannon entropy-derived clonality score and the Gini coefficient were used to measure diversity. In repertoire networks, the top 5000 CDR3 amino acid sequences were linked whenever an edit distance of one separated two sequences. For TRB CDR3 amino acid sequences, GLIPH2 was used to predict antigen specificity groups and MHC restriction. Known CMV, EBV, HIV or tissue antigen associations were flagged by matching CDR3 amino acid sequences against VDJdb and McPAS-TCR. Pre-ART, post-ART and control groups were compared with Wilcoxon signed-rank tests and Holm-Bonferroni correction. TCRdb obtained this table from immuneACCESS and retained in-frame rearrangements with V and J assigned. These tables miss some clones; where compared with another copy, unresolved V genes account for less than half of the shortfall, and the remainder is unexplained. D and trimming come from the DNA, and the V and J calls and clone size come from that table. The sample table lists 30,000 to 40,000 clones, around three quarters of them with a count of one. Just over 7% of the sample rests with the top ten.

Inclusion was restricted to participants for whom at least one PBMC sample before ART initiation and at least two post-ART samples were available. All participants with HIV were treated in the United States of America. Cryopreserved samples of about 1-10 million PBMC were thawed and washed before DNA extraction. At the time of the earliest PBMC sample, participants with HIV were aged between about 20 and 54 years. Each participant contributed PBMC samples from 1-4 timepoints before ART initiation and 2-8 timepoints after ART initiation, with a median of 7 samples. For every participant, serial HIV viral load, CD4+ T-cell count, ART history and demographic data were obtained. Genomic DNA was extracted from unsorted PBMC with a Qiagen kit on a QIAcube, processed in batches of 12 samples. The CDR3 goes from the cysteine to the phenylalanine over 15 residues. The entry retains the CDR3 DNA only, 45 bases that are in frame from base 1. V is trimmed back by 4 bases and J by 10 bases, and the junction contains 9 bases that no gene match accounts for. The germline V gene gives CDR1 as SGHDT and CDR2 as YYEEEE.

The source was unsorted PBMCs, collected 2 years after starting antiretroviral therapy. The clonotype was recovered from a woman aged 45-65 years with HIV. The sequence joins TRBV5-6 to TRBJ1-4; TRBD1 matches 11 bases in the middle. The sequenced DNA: TGTGCCAGCAGCGGCAACCGGGACAGGGGGGGAAAACTGTTTTTT. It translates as CASSGNRDRGGKLFF.